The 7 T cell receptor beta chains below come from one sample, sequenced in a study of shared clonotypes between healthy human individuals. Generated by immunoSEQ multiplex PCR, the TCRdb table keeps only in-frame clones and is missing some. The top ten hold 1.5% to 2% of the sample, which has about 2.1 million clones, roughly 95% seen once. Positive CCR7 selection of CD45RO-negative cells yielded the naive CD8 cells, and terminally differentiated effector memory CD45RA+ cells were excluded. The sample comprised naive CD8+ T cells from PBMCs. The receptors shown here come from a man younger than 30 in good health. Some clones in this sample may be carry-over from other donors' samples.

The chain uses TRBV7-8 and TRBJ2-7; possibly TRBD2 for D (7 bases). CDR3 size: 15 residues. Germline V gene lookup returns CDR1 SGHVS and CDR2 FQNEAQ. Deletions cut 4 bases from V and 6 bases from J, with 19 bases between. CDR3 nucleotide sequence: TGTGCCAGCAGCTCGTTTCGGGGGGCGATCGGCGAGCAGTACTTC. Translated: CASSSFRGAIGEQYF.

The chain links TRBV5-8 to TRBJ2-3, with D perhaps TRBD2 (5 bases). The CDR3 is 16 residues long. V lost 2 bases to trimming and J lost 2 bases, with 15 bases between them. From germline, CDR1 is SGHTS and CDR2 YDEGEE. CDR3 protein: CASSFKLERLTDTQYF. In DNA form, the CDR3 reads TGTGCCAGCAGCTTTAAGTTAGAGCGGCTCACAGATACGCAGTATTTT.

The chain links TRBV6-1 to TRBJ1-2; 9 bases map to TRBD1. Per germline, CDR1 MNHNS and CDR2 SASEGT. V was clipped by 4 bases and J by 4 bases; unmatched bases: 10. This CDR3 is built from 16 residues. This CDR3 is CASSASNRDRVYGYTF. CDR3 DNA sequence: TGTGCCAGCAGTGCCTCCAACCGGGACAGGGTCTATGGCTACACCTTC.

In nucleotides, the CDR3 is TGTGCCAGCAGATCAAATGGGTTTTGGGAGCAGTACTTC. Encoded protein: CASRSNGFWEQYF. The gene calls are TRBV28 and TRBJ2-7; D not resolved. The CDR3 length is 13 residues. CDR1 is MDHEN, CDR2 SYDVKM, per germline. V gave up 6 bases and J gave up 7 bases, with 16 bases separating them.

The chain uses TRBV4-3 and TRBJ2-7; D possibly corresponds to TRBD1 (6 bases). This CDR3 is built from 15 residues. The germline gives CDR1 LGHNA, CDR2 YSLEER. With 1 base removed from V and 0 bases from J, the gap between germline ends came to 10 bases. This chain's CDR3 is CASSQAWTVSYEQYF. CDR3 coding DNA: TGCGCCAGCAGCCAAGCATGGACAGTCTCCTACGAGCAGTACTTC.

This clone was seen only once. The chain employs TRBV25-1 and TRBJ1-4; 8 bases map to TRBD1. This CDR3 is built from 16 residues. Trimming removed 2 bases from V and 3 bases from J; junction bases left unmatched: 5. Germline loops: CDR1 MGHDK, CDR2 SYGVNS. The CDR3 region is CASSERGTGANEKLFF. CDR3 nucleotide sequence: TGTGCCAGCAGTGAACGAGGGACAGGCGCTAATGAAAAACTGTTTTTT.

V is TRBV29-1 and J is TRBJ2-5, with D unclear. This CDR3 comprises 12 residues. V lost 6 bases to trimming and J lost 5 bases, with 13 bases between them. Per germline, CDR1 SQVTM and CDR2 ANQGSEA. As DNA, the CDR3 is TGCAGCGTGAAACGGGCTTTGGAGACCCAGTACTTC. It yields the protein CSVKRALETQYF.